This TCR beta chain originates from a study of T cell responses to AZD1222 COVID-19 vaccine. Broader study findings: Recipients of two AZD1222 doses showed rising Spike-specific TCR breadth and depth. At study baseline, merely a handful of AZD1222 recipients were seropositive.

CDR1 and CDR2 (germline): SGHAT, FQDESV (reference sequence). This CDR3 is 16 amino acids long. The V and J ends lost 5 bases and 4 bases, in that order; junction bases with no gene match: 5. As regards this clone: Its specificity is unknown.

The repertoire was sequenced with immunoSEQ multiplex PCR; TCRdb's copy has only in-frame clones and lacks some. Among 110,000 to 150,000 clones listed, 93% were seen once. The sequence came from an adult in good health. V and J are TRBV11-1 and TRBJ2-2; 12 bases are a match to TRBD2. The sequences come from peripheral blood, collected on day 0 of AZD1222 vaccination. The DNA for the CDR3 is TGTGCCAGCAGCGAACTAGCGGGAGGTTTCACCGGGGAGCTGTTTTTT. Translation: CASSELAGGFTGELFF.